The clone carrying this T cell receptor beta chain was recorded at least ten times. Its antigen is unknown. Through Arm-PCR of CDR3 regions and iRepertoire HTBI primers, TCR beta libraries were built. TCRdb redid the calling of the multiplex PCR reads with MiXCR, one entry per CDR3 protein. In the table there are 400,000 to 500,000 distinct CDR3 sequences, approximately 15% of which are singletons. This specimen belongs to a study of regulatory T cells in long-lasting Graves disease. V shed 0 bases and J shed 7 bases, with 16 bases lying between them. The CDR3 is 16 residues long. CDR1 is LGHNT, CDR2 FRNRAP, per germline. Regarding time point: newly diagnosed GD, antithyroid drugs for less than 3 months. Researchers made the TCR library from RNA that was extracted from PBMCs. Peripheral blood, at 8.5 to 9 milliliters, went into EDTA tubes. The study's findings and limits: Results may be inaccurate due to the small sample size.

The data also belong to a second study, concerning T cells in Graves' hyperthyroidism and ophthalmopathy. That work contributes: Ophthalmopathy got predicted by the model a median roughly 6.1 months before its onset.

The chain joins TRBV12-5 to TRBJ2-1; possibly TRBD2 for D (6 bases). The clonotype comes from a woman in her 30s with Graves disease. This specimen consisted of peripheral blood mononuclear cells (PBMCs), obtained at new diagnosis, from a patient treated with antithyroid drugs. CDR3 nucleotides: TGTGCTAGTGGTTTGGTAGGCGGGAATAGTAGAAATGAGCAGTTCTTC. Encoded protein: CASGLVGGNSRNEQFF. Looking up the rest from reference TRBV12-5 and TRBJ2-1 gives the full variable domain: DARVTQTPRHKVTEMGQEVTMRCQPILGHNTVFWYRQTMMQGLELLAYFRNRAPLDDSGMPKDRFSAEMPDATLATLKIQPSEPRDSAVYFCASGLVGGNSRNEQFFGPGTRLTVL.